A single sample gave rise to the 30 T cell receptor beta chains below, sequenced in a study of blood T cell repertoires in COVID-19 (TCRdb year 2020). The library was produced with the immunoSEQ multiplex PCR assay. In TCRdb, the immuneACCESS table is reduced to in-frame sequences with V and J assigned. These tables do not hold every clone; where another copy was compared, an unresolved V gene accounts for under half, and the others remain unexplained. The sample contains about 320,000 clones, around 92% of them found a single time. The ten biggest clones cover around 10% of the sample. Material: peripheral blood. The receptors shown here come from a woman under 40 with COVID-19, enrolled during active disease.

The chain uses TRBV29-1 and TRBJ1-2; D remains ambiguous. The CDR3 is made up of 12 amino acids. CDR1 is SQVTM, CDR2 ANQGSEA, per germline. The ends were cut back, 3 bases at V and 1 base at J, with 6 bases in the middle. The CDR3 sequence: CSVDRVNYGYTF. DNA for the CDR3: TGCAGCGTTGATCGGGTTAACTATGGCTACACCTTC.

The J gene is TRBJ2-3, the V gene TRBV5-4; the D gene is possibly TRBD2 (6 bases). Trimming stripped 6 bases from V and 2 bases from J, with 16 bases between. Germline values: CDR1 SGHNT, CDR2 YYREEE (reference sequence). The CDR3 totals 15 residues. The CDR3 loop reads CASNSGGGPTDTQYF. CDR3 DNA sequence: TGTGCCAGCAACTCTGGAGGAGGGCCCACAGATACGCAGTATTTT.

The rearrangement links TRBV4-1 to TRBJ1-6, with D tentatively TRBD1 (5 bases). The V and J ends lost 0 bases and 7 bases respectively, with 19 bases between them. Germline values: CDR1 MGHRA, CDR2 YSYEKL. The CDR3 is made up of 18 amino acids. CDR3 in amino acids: CASSQDLAGFFRNSPLHF. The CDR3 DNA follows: TGCGCCAGCAGCCAAGATCTCGCAGGGTTTTTCCGAAATTCACCCCTCCACTTT.

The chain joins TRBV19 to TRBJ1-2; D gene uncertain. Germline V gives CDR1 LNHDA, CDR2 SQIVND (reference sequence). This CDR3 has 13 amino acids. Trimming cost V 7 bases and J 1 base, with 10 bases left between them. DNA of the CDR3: TGTGCCAGTAAAAGCGGTCATAACTATGGCTACACCTTC. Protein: CASKSGHNYGYTF.

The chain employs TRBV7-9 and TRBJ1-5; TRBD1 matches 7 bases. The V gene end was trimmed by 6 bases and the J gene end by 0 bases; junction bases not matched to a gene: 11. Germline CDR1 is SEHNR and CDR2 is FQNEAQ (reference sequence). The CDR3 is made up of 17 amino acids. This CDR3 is CASSSSTGKNSNQPQHF. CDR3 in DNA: TGTGCCAGCAGTTCATCGACAGGGAAAAATAGCAATCAGCCCCAGCATTTT.

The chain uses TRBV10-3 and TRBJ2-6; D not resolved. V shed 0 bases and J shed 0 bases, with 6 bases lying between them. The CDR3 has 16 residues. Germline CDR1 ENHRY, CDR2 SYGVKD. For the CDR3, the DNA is TGTGCCATCAGTGAGTCTGAGGTCTCTGGGGCCAACGTCCTGACTTTC. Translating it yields CAISESEVSGANVLTF.

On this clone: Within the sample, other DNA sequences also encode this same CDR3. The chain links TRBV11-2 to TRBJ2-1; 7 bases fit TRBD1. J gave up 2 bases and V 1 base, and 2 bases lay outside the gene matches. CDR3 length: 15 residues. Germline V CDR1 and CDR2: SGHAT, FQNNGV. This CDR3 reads CASSLGTGAYNEQFF. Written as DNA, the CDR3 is TGTGCCAGCAGCTTAGGGACAGGAGCCTACAATGAGCAGTTCTTC.

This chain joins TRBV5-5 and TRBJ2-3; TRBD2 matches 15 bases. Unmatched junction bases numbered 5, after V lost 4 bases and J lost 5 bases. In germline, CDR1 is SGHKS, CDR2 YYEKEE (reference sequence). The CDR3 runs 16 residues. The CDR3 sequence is CASSAGLAGGQDTQYF. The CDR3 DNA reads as TGTGCCAGCAGCGCCGGACTAGCGGGGGGGCAAGATACGCAGTATTTT.

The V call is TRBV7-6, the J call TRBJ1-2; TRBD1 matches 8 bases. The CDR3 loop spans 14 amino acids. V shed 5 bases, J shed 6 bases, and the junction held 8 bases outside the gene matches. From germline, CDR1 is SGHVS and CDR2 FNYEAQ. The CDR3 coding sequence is TGTGCCAGCAGCCCGGGCAGGGGGCCAGATGGCTACACCTTC. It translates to CASSPGRGPDGYTF.

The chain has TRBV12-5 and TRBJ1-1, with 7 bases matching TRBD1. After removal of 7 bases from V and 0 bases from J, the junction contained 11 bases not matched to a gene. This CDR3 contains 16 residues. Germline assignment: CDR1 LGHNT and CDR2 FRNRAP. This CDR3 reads CASATRGQDLNTEAFF. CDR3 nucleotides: TGTGCTAGTGCTACCCGTGGACAGGACCTGAACACTGAAGCTTTCTTT.

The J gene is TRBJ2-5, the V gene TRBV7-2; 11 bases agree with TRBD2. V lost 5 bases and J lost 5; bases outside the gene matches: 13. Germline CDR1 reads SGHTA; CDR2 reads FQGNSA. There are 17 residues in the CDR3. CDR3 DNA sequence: TGTGCCAGCAGCCCCAGACTAGCGGGGTTCATCGCCGAGACCCAGTACTTC. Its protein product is CASSPRLAGFIAETQYF.

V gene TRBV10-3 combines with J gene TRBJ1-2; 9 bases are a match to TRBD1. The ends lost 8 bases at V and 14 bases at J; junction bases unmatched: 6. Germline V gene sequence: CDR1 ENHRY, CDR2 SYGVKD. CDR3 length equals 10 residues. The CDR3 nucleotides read TGTGCCATCGGAGACAGGGGGACTACCTTC. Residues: CAIGDRGTTF.

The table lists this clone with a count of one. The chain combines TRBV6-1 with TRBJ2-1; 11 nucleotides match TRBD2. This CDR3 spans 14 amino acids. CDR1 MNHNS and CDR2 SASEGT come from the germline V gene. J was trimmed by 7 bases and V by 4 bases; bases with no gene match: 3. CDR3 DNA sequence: TGTGCCAGCAGTGTAGCGGGGGGGCGTAATGAGCAGTTCTTC. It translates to CASSVAGGRNEQFF.

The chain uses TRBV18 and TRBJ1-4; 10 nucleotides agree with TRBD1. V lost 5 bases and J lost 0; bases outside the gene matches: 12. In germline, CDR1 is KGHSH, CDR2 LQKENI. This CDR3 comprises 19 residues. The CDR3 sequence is CASSSTWGQGSATNEKLFF. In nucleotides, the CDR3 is TGTGCCAGCTCATCAACGTGGGGACAGGGGAGTGCAACTAATGAAAAACTGTTTTTT. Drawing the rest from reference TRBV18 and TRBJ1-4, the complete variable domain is NAGVMQNPRHLVRRRGQEARLRCSPMKGHSHVYWYRQLPEEGLKFMVYLQKENIIDESGMPKERFSAEFPKEGPSILRIQQVVRGDSAAYFCASSSTWGQGSATNEKLFFGSGTQLSVL.

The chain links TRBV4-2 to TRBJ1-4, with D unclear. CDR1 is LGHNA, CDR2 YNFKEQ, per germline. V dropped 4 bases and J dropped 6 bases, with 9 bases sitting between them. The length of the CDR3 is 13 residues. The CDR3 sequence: CASSLGEYEKLFF. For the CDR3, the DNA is TGTGCCAGCAGCCTCGGGGAGTATGAAAAACTGTTTTTT.

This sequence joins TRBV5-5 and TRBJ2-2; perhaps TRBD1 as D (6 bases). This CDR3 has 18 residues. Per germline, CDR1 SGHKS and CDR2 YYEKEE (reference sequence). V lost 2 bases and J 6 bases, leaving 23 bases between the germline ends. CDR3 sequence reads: CASSFGPVRGSLAGELFF. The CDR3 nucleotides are TGTGCCAGCAGCTTCGGGCCGGTCAGGGGATCATTGGCCGGGGAGCTGTTTTTT.

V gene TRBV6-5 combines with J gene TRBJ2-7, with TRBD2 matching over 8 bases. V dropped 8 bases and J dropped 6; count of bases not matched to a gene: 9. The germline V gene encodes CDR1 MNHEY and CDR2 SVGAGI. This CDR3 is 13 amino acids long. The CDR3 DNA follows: TGTGCCAGCGGGACTAGTTTCTCCCCCGAGCAGTACTTC. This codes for CASGTSFSPEQYF.

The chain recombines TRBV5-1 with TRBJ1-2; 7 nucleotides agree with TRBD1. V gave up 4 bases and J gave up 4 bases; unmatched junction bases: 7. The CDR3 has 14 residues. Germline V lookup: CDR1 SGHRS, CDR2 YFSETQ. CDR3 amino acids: CASSQDRVGYGYTF. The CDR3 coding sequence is TGCGCCAGCAGCCAAGACAGGGTTGGCTATGGCTACACCTTC.

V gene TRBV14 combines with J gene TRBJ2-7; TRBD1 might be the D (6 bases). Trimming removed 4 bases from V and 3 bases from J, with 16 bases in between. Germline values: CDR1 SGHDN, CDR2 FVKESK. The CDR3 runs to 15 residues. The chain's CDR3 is CASSPRTVLRYEQYF. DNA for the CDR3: TGTGCCAGCAGCCCCCGGACAGTCTTACGCTACGAGCAGTACTTC. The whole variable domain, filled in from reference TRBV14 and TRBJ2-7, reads EAGVTQFPSHSVIEKGQTVTLRCDPISGHDNLYWYRRVMGKEIKFLLHFVKESKQDESGMPNNRFLAERTGGTYSTLKVQPAELEDSGVYFCASSPRTVLRYEQYFGPGTRLTVT.

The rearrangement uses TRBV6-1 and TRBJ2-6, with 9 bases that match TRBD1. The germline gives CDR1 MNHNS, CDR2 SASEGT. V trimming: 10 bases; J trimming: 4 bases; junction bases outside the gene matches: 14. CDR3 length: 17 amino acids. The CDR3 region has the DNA TGTGCCACCAGGGAATACGGACAGGGGAGCGGGGCCAACGTCCTGACTTTC. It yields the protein CATREYGQGSGANVLTF.

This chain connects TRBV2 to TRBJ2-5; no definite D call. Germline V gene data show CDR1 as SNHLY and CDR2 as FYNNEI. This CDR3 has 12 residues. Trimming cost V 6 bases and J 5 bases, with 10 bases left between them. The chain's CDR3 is CASSLVEETQYF. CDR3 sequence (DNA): TGTGCCAGCAGCCTAGTGGAGGAGACCCAGTACTTC.

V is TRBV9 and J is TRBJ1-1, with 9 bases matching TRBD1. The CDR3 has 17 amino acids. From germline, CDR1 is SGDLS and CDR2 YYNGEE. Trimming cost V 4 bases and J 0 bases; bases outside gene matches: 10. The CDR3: CASSPWGQGRLNTEAFF. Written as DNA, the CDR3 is TGTGCCAGCAGCCCTTGGGGACAGGGAAGATTGAACACTGAAGCTTTCTTT.

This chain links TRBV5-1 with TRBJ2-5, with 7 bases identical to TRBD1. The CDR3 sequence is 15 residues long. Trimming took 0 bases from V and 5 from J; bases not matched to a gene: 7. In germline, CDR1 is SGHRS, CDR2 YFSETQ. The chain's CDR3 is CASSLAPTGVETQYF. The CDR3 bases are TGCGCCAGCAGCTTGGCCCCCACAGGGGTTGAGACCCAGTACTTC. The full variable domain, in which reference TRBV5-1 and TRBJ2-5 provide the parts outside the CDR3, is KAGVTQTPRYLIKTRGQQVTLSCSPISGHRSVSWYQQTPGQGLQFLFEYFSETQRNKGNFPGRFSGRQFSNSRSEMNVSTLELGDSALYLCASSLAPTGVETQYFGPGTRLLVL.

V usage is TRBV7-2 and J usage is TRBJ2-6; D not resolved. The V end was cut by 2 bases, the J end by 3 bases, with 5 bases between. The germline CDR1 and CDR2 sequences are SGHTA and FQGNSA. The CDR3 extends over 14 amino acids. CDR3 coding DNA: TGTGCCAGCAGCTTATTCGGTGGGGCCAACGTCCTGACTTTC. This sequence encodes CASSLFGGANVLTF.

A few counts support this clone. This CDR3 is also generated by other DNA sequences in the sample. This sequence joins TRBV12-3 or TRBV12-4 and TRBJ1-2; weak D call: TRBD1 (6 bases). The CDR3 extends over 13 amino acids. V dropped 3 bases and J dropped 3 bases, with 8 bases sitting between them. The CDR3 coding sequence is TGTGCCAGCAGTTTTGGACAGCACTATGGCTACACCTTC. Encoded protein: CASSFGQHYGYTF.

CDR3 coding DNA: TGCGCCAGCAGCCCTAGCGGGGGGGCCCCCTACGAGCAGTACTTC. The encoded protein is CASSPSGGAPYEQYF. This chain connects TRBV4-1 to TRBJ2-7, with 12 bases identical to TRBD2. The trim removed 4 bases at V and 2 bases at J, leaving 3 bases unmatched. CDR3 length: 15 amino acids. The germline gives CDR1 MGHRA, CDR2 YSYEKL.

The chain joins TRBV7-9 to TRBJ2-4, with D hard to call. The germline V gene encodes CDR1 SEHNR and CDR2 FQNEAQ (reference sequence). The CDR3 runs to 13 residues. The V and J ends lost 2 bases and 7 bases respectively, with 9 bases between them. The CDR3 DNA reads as TGTGCCAGCAGCTTACTCCCGCGTAACATTCAGTACTTC. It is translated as CASSLLPRNIQYF.

The CDR3 sequence: CASSLSGHISYEQYF. The CDR3 DNA follows: TGTGCCAGCAGTTTATCGGGACACATCTCCTACGAGCAGTACTTC. The J gene is TRBJ2-7, the V gene TRBV28; D might be TRBD1 (6 bases). Trimming took off 1 base at V and 0 bases at J, with 10 bases between the two ends. The CDR3 consists of 15 residues. Germline CDR1 is MDHEN and CDR2 is SYDVKM.

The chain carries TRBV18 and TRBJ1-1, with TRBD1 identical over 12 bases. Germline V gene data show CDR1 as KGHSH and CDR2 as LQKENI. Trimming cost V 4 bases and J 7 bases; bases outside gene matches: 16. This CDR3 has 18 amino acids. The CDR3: CASSLLIPRDRGLGEAFF. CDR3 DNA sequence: TGTGCCAGCTCACTTTTGATCCCCCGGGACAGGGGGCTGGGTGAAGCTTTCTTT.

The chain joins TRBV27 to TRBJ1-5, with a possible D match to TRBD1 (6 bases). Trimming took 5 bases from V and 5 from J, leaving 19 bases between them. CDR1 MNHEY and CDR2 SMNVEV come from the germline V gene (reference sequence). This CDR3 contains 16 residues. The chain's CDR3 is CASSPRGIQGHQPQHF. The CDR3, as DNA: TGTGCCAGCAGTCCTAGGGGGATCCAGGGGCATCAGCCCCAGCATTTT.